This T cell receptor (beta chain) was recovered during a study of shared clonotypes between healthy human individuals. Overall study results and limits: Larger estimated richness was generally seen in naive subsets than in memory subsets.

The V end was cut by 1 base, the J end by 1 base, with 5 bases between. Germline V gives CDR1 GTSNPN, CDR2 SVGIG (reference sequence). This CDR3 region has 13 residues. Comments on this clone: The antigen is undetermined.

Clones were sequenced by immunoSEQ multiplex PCR, and TCRdb holds only the in-frame ones, with some missing. The table includes about 680,000 clones, 73% detected once. Material: memory CD4+ T cells sorted from blood. Stated subset: CD45RA-negative fraction. This clonotype was sampled from a woman aged 25 to 39 in good health. The chain couples TRBV30 to TRBJ2-1; D not certain. The DNA for the CDR3 is TGTGCCTGGAGTGGTAATTCCTACAATGAGCAGTTCTTC. It specifies CAWSGNSYNEQFF.